This paragraph covers one T cell receptor beta chain sequence. The antigen is undetermined. Between the trimmed V and J ends, which lost 0 bases and 1 base, there was a span of 9 bases. CDR3 length: 15 amino acids. Per the germline V gene, CDR1 is SGDLS and CDR2 is YYNGEE. The unsorted libraries were made from 2 million PBMCs kept at -80 C. Synthesis of cDNA was accomplished via 5'RACE employing 10-nucleotide random UMIs. TCRdb reprocessed the 5' RACE reads via MiXCR and lists one record per CDR3 protein. The table records around 130,000 distinct CDR3 sequences, more than 2.5% of them present only once. These data come from a study of neurological immune-mediated disorders. General study findings and limits: Expanded clones shared no CDR3 amino acid sequences across subjects, suggesting private repertoires in all groups.

The clonotype originates from a woman aged 30 to 39 with multiple sclerosis. The genes are TRBV9 and TRBJ2-3, with D uncertain. Material: PBMCs. The CDR3 is CASSVGPDRTDTQYF. The CDR3 coding sequence is TGTGCCAGCAGCGTAGGCCCAGACCGCACAGATACGCAGTATTTT.